These 28 T cell receptor beta chains came from one sample sequenced in a study of regulatory T cells in long-lasting Graves disease (TCRdb year 2021). Libraries were made using multiplex PCR. The sequencer was an Illumina HiSeq 4000. iRepertoire HTBI primers and Arm-PCR amplification of CDR3 regions were used to construct TCR beta libraries. TCRdb redid the processing of the public reads, applying fastp at Q25 and MiXCR, and retained in-frame beta chains. Identical CDR3 proteins give one entry, which carries the most common genes and DNA. Here the sample has some 370,000 distinct CDR3 sequences; approximately 12% occur a single time. The ten largest clones represent approximately 20% of the sample. What this sample's time point label stands for: newly diagnosed GD, antithyroid drugs for less than 3 months. RNA was extracted from PBMCs in TRIzol for both TCR sequencing and RNA sequencing. In addition, the sample was reused for a study of T cells in Graves' hyperthyroidism and ophthalmopathy.

The sample in question was peripheral blood mononuclear cells (PBMCs), obtained at new diagnosis, from a patient treated with antithyroid drugs. Receptors originate from a woman aged 18-35 years with Graves disease. Donor details come from another sample of the same person, matched by shared clones.

The sample holds many counts of this clonotype. This chain joins TRBV12-3 or TRBV12-4 and TRBJ2-7, with D possibly TRBD1 on 6 matching bases. The CDR3 runs to 14 residues. The ends were cut back, 4 bases at V and 3 bases at J, with 13 bases in the middle. The CDR3 spells CASSSRTADYEQYF. The DNA of the CDR3 is TGTGCCAGCAGTTCGCGGACAGCCGACTACGAGCAGTACTTC.

This clonotype appeared once. J is TRBJ2-5 and V is TRBV25-1; TRBD2 aligns across 12 bases. The V gene end was trimmed by 6 bases and the J gene end by 4 bases; junction bases not matched to a gene: 9. The CDR3 is 16 amino acids. Germline V gene sequence: CDR1 MGHDK, CDR2 SYGVNS. This CDR3 reads CASSSLLAGGGETQYF. CDR3 DNA sequence: TGTGCCAGCAGCTCCTTACTAGCGGGAGGCGGAGAGACCCAGTACTTC.

This clonotype came up many times. This sequence joins TRBV12-3 or TRBV12-4 and TRBJ2-2; 8 nucleotides align to TRBD1. With 10 bases clipped from V and 1 base from J, the junction kept 5 bases outside the gene matches. CDR3 length: 14 amino acids. In DNA, the CDR3 is TGTGCCATCAAGGACAGGGTGAACACCGGGGAGCTGTTTTTT. It translates to CAIKDRVNTGELFF.

This clonotype was observed at least ten times. The chain couples TRBV20-1 to TRBJ1-2; D is unclear. V was clipped by 5 bases and J by 6 bases, with 19 bases between them. Germline-derived CDR1 and CDR2 are DFQATT and SNEGSKA (reference sequence). CDR3 length equals 14 residues. CDR3 protein: CSALPSFRGDGYTF. In DNA, the CDR3 is TGCAGTGCTCTCCCCTCGTTCCGCGGAGATGGCTACACCTTC.

V gene TRBV20-1 combines with J gene TRBJ2-7, with D possibly matching TRBD1 (5 bases). V gave up 5 bases and J gave up 4 bases, with 15 bases separating them. Germline V lookup: CDR1 DFQATT, CDR2 SNEGSKA (reference sequence). The CDR3 spans 13 residues. The CDR3 nucleotides read TGCAGTGCTCGGACCGTCGCAGGGTACGAGCAGTACTTC. As protein: CSARTVAGYEQYF.

This clonotype came up many times. The chain employs TRBV10-3 and TRBJ2-1, with 8 bases matching TRBD2. This CDR3 region has 14 residues. Germline CDR1 is ENHRY and CDR2 is SYGVKD. V shed 4 bases, J shed 6 bases, and the junction held 5 bases outside the gene matches. CDR3 bases: TGTGCCATCAGTGGAAGCGGGAGAACCAATGAGCAGTTCTTC. Amino acid sequence: CAISGSGRTNEQFF.

The genes are TRBV28 and TRBJ1-2; maybe TRBD1 (6 bases). The CDR3 is made up of 14 amino acids. Germline V CDR1 and CDR2: MDHEN, SYDVKM. V shed 5 bases and J shed 7 bases, with 17 bases lying between them. This chain's CDR3 is CASSLRDTWGGYTF. The DNA of the CDR3 is TGTGCCAGCAGTCTCAGGGACACCTGGGGTGGCTACACCTTC.

This clonotype was picked up many times. This chain connects TRBV6-2 or TRBV6-3 to TRBJ1-5, with a possible D match to TRBD1 (6 bases). Trimming cost V 8 bases and J 4 bases, with 18 bases left between them. The CDR3 covers 15 residues. The V gene's germline CDR1 is MNHEY and CDR2 SVGEGT. The chain's CDR3 is CASGVGGRGNQPQHF. CDR3 nucleotides: TGTGCCAGCGGCGTTGGGGGGCGGGGAAATCAGCCCCAGCATTTT.

This clonotype was counted many times. This chain links TRBV20-1 with TRBJ1-1, with no clear D. CDR3 length: 16 amino acids. Germline V lookup: CDR1 DFQATT, CDR2 SNEGSKA (reference sequence). V lost 0 bases and J 1 base, leaving 15 bases between the germline ends. DNA for the CDR3: TGCAGTGCTAGAGATTCCCCACTTCAGGAGAACACTGAAGCTTTCTTT. This codes for CSARDSPLQENTEAFF.

This clonotype occurred many times. The chain is built from TRBV28 and TRBJ2-3; possible D gene TRBD2, 7 bases. Germline V gene lookup returns CDR1 MDHEN and CDR2 SYDVKM. This CDR3 has 14 amino acids. Between the trimmed V and J ends, which lost 5 bases and 5 bases, there was a span of 14 bases. CDR3 protein: CASSPRGAIDTQYF. CDR3 sequence (DNA): TGTGCCAGCAGTCCCCGGGGGGCCATAGATACGCAGTATTTT.

This clonotype was seen many times. The CDR3 nucleotides are TGTGCCAGCAGTCCCCCGGACCGGCTTGCGGTGCCCTCTGGGGCCAACGTCCTGACTTTC. Residues: CASSPPDRLAVPSGANVLTF. The rearrangement joins TRBV2 to TRBJ2-6; D remains ambiguous. CDR3 length: 20 residues. V shed 5 bases and J shed 0 bases, with 23 bases lying between them. CDR1 is SNHLY and CDR2 is FYNNEI in the germline V gene.

This clonotype was seen a few times. The chain links TRBV4-3 to TRBJ2-1; D gene unclear. The CDR3 runs to 13 residues. Trimming took 1 base from V and 4 from J, leaving 5 bases between them. Germline V lookup: CDR1 LGHNA, CDR2 YSLEER. CDR3 sequence: CASSQGLYNEQFF. CDR3 DNA: TGCGCCAGCAGCCAAGGGCTTTACAATGAGCAGTTCTTC.

CDR3 DNA sequence: TGTGCCAGCAGTTCCATCAGGAATAGCAATCAGCCCCAGCATTTT. Translated, it gives CASSSIRNSNQPQHF. The chain has TRBV6-2 or TRBV6-3 and TRBJ1-5, with unresolved D. CDR1 and CDR2 (germline): MNHEY, SVGEGT. The CDR3 has 15 amino acids. Trimming shortened V by 4 bases and J by 0 bases, and 10 bases separated the two germline ends.

Ten or more counts support this clonotype. CDR3 loop: CASSLGLGYEQYF. The CDR3 coding sequence is TGTGCCAGCAGCTTGGGACTGGGCTACGAGCAGTACTTC. The V call is TRBV11-2, the J call TRBJ2-7; possibly TRBD2 for D (6 bases). From germline, CDR1 is SGHAT and CDR2 FQNNGV. V lost 3 bases, J lost 3 bases, and 9 bases lay in between. The CDR3 extends over 13 amino acids.

The chain links TRBV27 to TRBJ1-1, with a possible D match to TRBD1 (5 bases). CDR1 and CDR2 (germline): MNHEY, SMNVEV (reference sequence). V lost 6 bases and J lost 8, with 16 bases in between. This CDR3 region has 13 residues. CDR3 residues: CASSTRIGHEAFF. CDR3 nucleotide sequence: TGTGCCAGCAGCACCCGGATTGGACACGAAGCTTTCTTT.

This clonotype was detected many times. The V and J genes are TRBV29-1 and TRBJ1-2, with D perhaps matching TRBD1 (5 bases). V lost 6 bases and J 1 base, leaving 12 bases between the germline ends. In germline, CDR1 is SQVTM, CDR2 ANQGSEA. This CDR3 comprises 13 residues. DNA for the CDR3: TGCAGCGTACGGGGCCAGAATAACTATGGCTACACCTTC. Amino acids: CSVRGQNNYGYTF.

The chain couples TRBV5-1 to TRBJ2-7; 9 bases are shared with TRBD1. V was clipped by 4 bases and J by 1 base; unmatched bases: 9. Germline CDR1 SGHRS, CDR2 YFSETQ. The CDR3 has 16 residues. CDR3 sequence reads: CASSPRTGAGSYEQYF. CDR3 bases: TGCGCCAGCAGCCCGAGGACAGGGGCGGGGTCCTACGAGCAGTACTTC.

This clonotype was recorded at least ten times. The chain joins TRBV7-8 to TRBJ2-3; 10 bases are a match to TRBD2. V shed 4 bases and J 7 bases; nucleotides not matched to a gene: 11. Germline V gene lookup returns CDR1 SGHVS and CDR2 FQNEAQ. CDR3 length: 16 amino acids. The CDR3 DNA reads as TGTGCCAGCAGCTCAAGCGGGACTAGCGTGAGGAATACGCAGTATTTT. Its protein product is CASSSSGTSVRNTQYF.

In its sample, this clonotype was seen many times. The V and J genes are TRBV12-3 or TRBV12-4 and TRBJ1-5; 9 nucleotides agree with TRBD1. V lost 6 bases and J lost 2; bases outside the gene matches: 5. The CDR3 extends over 15 amino acids. The DNA of the CDR3 is TGTGCCAGCAGGACGGACAGGGGAGGCAATCAGCCCCAGCATTTT. It translates to CASRTDRGGNQPQHF.

This clonotype showed up many times. The chain links TRBV20-1 to TRBJ2-1; 10 nucleotides match TRBD2. This CDR3 is 15 amino acids long. Looked up from germline, CDR1 is DFQATT and CDR2 is SNEGSKA (reference sequence). The trim removed 4 bases at V and 5 bases at J, leaving 8 bases unmatched. CDR3 loop: CSAIGLAGVDNEQFF. The CDR3 region has the DNA TGCAGTGCTATTGGTCTAGCGGGGGTTGACAATGAGCAGTTCTTC.

This clonotype was observed many times. CDR3 coding DNA: TGTGCCAGCAAACCAGGGACAGCCACGGTTGGGCTGTTTTTT. Protein product: CASKPGTATVGLFF. The rearrangement links TRBV28 to TRBJ2-2, with 7 bases fitting TRBD1. CDR1 and CDR2 from the germline V gene are MDHEN and SYDVKM. V gave up 7 bases and J gave up 13 bases; unmatched junction bases: 15. There are 14 residues in the CDR3. Together with reference TRBV28 and TRBJ2-2, the CDR3 gives the full variable domain: DVKVTQSSRYLVKRTGEKVFLECVQDMDHENMFWYRQDPGLGLRLIYFSYDVKMKEKGDIPEGYSVSREKKERFSLILESASTNQTSMYLCASKPGTATVGLFFGEGSRLTVL.

Details on this clonotype: Being one base from a much bigger clone, this may be a read error. The chain is built from TRBV6-5 and TRBJ2-1, with unresolved D. CDR3 length equals 16 residues. Germline V gene sequence: CDR1 MNHEY, CDR2 SVGAGI. The CDR3 here is CASNYSPRTLTEEQFF. The CDR3 nucleotides read TGTGCCAGCAATTACTCCCCGCGGACGTTGACGGAGGAGCAGTTCTTC.

With regard to this clonotype: Possible read error: a much larger clone is one base away. The gene calls are TRBV28 and TRBJ2-1; 11 positions match TRBD2. Losses at the gene ends were 9 bases for V and 10 bases for J; bases not matched to a gene: 17. In germline, CDR1 is MDHEN, CDR2 SYDVKM. This CDR3 region has 16 residues. CDR3 amino acids: CASESPRGTSGYEQFF. For the CDR3, the DNA is TGTGCCAGTGAATCGCCCCGGGGGACTAGCGGTTACGAGCAGTTCTTC.

This clonotype has more than one count but fewer than ten. The gene calls are TRBV4-3 and TRBJ1-2, with 9 positions matching TRBD1. The CDR3 totals 15 residues. Germline V gene data show CDR1 as LGHNA and CDR2 as YSLEER. V shed 2 bases, J shed 8 bases, and the junction held 9 bases outside the gene matches. The CDR3 protein is CASSQRTGDELGYTF. CDR3 DNA: TGCGCCAGCAGCCAACGGACAGGGGATGAATTGGGCTACACCTTC.

Ten or more counts support this clonotype. The chain combines TRBV28 with TRBJ2-3; 9 bases match TRBD2. V trimming: 1 base; J trimming: 3 bases; junction bases outside the gene matches: 11. CDR1 MDHEN and CDR2 SYDVKM come from the germline V gene. The CDR3 spans 18 residues. The CDR3 sequence: CASSLYAGGPSQTDTQYF. CDR3 in DNA: TGTGCCAGCAGTTTATATGCGGGAGGGCCCTCTCAGACAGATACGCAGTATTTT.

This clonotype was picked up many times. V and J are TRBV6-2 or TRBV6-3 and TRBJ2-7; 7 bases are shared with TRBD2. The CDR3 contains 13 residues. The trim removed 7 bases at V and 2 bases at J, leaving 5 bases unmatched. Germline loops: CDR1 MNHEY, CDR2 SVGEGT. CDR3 sequence reads: CASTMGGTYEQYF. The CDR3 bases are TGTGCCAGCACCATGGGGGGGACCTACGAGCAGTACTTC.

This clonotype was counted at least ten times. The chain is built from TRBV2 and TRBJ2-3; D is unresolved. Germline values: CDR1 SNHLY, CDR2 FYNNEI. This CDR3 region has 11 residues. The V gene lost 2 bases and the J gene lost 11 bases, with 8 bases spanning the gap. CDR3 nucleotide sequence: TGTGCCAGCAGTGAAAAAAGCATGCAGTATTTT. It specifies CASSEKSMQYF.

This clonotype was seen ten or more times. The J gene is TRBJ2-5, the V gene TRBV12-3 or TRBV12-4; D not resolved. The CDR3 is made up of 13 amino acids. Trimming took off 6 bases at V and 1 base at J, with 9 bases between the two ends. The CDR3 nucleotides are TGTGCCAGCAGCCTTGAGGTCCAAGAGACCCAGTACTTC. Its translation is CASSLEVQETQYF.